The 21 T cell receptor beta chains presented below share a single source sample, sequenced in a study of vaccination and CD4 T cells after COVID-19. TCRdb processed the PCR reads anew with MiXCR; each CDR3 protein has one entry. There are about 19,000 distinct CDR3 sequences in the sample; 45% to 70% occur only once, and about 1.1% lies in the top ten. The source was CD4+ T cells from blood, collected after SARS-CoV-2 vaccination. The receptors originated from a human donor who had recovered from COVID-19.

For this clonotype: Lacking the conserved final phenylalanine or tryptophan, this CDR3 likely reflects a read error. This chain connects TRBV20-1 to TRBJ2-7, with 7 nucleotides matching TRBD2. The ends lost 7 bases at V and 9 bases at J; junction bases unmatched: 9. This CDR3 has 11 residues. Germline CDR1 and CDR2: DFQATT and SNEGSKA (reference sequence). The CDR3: CSVEGRAGQYS. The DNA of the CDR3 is TGCAGTGTGGAGGGGAGGGCCGGGCAGTACTCC.

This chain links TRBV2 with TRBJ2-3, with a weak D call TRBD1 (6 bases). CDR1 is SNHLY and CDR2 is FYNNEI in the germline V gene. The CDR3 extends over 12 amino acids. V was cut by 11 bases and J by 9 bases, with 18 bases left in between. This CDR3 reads CAGQRDIDTQYF. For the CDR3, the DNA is TGTGCCGGTCAACGGGACATCGACACGCAGTATTTT. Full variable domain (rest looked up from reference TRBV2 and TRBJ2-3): EPEVTQTPSHQVTQMGQEVILRCVPISNHLYFYWYRQILGQKVEFLVSFYNNEISEKSEIFDDQFSVERPDGSNFTLKIRSTKLEDSAMYFCAGQRDIDTQYFGPGTRLTVL.

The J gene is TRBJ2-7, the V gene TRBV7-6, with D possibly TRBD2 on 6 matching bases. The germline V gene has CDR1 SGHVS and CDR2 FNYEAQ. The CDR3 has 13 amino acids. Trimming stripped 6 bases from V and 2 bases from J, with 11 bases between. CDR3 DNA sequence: TGTGCCAGCAGAAAGTCGGGGGCCTACGAGCAGTACTTC. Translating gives CASRKSGAYEQYF. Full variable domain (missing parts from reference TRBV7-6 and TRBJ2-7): GAGVSQSPRYKVTKRGQDVALRCDPISGHVSLYWYRQALGQGPEFLTYFNYEAQQDKSGLPNDRFSAERPEGSISTLTIQRTEQRDSAMYRCASRKSGAYEQYFGPGTRLTVT.

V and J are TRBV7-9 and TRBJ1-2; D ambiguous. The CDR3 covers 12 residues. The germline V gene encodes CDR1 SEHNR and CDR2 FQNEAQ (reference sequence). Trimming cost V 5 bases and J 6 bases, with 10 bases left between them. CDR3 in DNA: TGTGCCAGCAGCCCAGGACCGGATGGCTACACCTTC. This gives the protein CASSPGPDGYTF.

The DNA of the CDR3 is TGTGCCAGCAGTTCCCCAAGGGGTGGCGCTAACTATGGCTACACCTTC. As protein: CASSSPRGGANYGYTF. The rearrangement uses TRBV27 and TRBJ1-2; the D gene is possibly TRBD1 (5 bases). V was clipped by 4 bases and J by 0 bases, with 15 bases between them. The CDR3 is made up of 16 amino acids. Germline V gene sequence: CDR1 MNHEY, CDR2 SMNVEV (reference sequence).

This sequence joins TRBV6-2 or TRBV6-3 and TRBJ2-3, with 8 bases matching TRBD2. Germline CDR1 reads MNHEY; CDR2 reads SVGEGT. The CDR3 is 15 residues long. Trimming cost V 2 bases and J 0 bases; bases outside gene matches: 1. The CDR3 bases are TGTGCCAGCAGTTACGCTAGCGGGAGCACAGATACGCAGTATTTT. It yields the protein CASSYASGSTDTQYF.

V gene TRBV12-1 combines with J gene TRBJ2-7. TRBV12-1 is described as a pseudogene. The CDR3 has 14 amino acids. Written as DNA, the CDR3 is TGTGCCAGCAGGGATGGCGTGGGTGTCTACGAGCAGTACTTC. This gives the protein CASRDGVGVYEQYF.

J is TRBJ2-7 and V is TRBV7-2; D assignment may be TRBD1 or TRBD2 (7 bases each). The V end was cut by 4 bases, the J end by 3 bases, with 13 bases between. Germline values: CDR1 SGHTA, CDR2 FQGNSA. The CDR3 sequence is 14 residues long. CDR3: CASSSQGGNYEQYF. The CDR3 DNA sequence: TGTGCCAGCAGCTCCCAGGGGGGGAACTACGAGCAGTACTTC.

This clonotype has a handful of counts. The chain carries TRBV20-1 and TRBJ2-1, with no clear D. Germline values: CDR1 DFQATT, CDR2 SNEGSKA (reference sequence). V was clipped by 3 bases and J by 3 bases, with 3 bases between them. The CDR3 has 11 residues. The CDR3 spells CSASNYNEQFF. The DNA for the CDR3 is TGCAGTGCTAGTAACTACAATGAGCAGTTCTTC.

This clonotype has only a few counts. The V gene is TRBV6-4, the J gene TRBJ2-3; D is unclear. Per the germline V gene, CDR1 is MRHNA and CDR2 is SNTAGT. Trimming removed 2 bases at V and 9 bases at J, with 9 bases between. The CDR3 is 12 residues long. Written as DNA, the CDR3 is TGTGCCAGCAGTGACGGGGAAACAACGCAGTATTTT. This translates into CASSDGETTQYF.

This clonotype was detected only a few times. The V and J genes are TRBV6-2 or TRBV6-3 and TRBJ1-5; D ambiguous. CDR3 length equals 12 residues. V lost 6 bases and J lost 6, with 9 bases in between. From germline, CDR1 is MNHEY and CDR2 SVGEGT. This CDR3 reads CASRTSGQPQHF. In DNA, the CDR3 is TGTGCCAGCAGAACCTCGGGTCAGCCCCAGCATTTT.

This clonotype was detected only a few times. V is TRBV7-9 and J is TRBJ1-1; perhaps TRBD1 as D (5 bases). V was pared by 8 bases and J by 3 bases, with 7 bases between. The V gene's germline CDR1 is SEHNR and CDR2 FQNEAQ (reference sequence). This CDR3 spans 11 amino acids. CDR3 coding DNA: TGTGCCAGCCAAGGGGACACTGAAGCTTTCTTT. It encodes CASQGDTEAFF.

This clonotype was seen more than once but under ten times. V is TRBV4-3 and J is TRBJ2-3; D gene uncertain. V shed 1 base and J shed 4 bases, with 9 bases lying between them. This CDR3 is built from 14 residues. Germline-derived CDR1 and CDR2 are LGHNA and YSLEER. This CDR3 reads CASSQVHTADTQYF. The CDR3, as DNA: TGCGCCAGCAGCCAAGTGCACACCGCAGATACGCAGTATTTT.

In DNA, the CDR3 is TGCAGCGTTTCCATACTAGCGGGAGGTCTTGTCGGGGAGCTGTTTTTT. It is translated as CSVSILAGGLVGELFF. V usage is TRBV29-1 and J usage is TRBJ2-2; 12 nucleotides align to TRBD2. The CDR3 sequence is 16 residues long. V gave up 5 bases and J gave up 7 bases; unmatched junction bases: 11. The V gene's germline CDR1 is SQVTM and CDR2 ANQGSEA.

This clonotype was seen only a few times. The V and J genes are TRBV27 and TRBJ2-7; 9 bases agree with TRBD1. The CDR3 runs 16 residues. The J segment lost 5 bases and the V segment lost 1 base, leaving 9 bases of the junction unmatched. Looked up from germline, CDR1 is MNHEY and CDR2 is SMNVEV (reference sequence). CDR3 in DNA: TGTGCCAGCAGTTTATTACCGGGACAGGGTCTCAACGAGCAGTACTTC. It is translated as CASSLLPGQGLNEQYF.

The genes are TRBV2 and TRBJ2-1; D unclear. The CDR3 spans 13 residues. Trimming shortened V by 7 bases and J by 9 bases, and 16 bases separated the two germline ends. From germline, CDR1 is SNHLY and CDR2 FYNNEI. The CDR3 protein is CASNSLSSGEQFF. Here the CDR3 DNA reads TGTGCCAGCAATTCTCTAAGCTCAGGTGAGCAGTTCTTC.

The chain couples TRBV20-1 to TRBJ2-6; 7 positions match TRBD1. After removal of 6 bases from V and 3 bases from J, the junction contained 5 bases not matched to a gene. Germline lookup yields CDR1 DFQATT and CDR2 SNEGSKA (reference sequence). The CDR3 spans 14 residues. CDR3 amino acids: CSARQGGGANVLTF. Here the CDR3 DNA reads TGCAGTGCGAGACAGGGCGGTGGGGCCAACGTCCTGACTTTC.

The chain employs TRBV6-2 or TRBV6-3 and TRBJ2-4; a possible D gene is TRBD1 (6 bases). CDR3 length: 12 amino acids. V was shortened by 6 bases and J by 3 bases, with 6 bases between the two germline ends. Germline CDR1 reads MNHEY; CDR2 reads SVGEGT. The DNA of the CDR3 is TGTGCCAGCAGGGACAGCAAAAACATTCAGTACTTC. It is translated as CASRDSKNIQYF.

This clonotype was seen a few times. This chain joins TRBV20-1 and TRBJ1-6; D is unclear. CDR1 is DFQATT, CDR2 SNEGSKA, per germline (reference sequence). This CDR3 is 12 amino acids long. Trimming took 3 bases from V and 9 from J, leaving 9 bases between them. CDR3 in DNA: TGCAGTGCTAGTGATGTCGGTTCACCCCTCCACTTT. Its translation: CSASDVGSPLHF.

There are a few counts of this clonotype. CDR3 coding DNA: TGCAGCAAGCCTCATATCAGGGGAAACACTGAAGCTTTCTTT. Encoded protein: CSKPHIRGNTEAFF. The rearrangement links TRBV20-1 to TRBJ1-1; TRBD1 might be the D (6 bases). Germline V gives CDR1 DFQATT, CDR2 SNEGSKA (reference sequence). The CDR3 length is 14 residues.

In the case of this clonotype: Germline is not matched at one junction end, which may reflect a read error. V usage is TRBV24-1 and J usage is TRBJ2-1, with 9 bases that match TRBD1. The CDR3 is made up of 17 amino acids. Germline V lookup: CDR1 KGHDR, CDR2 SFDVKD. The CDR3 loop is CATSDATGTGPYNEQFF. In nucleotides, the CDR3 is TGCGCCACCAGTGATGCCACCGGGACAGGGCCATACAATGAGCAGTTCTTC.